This TCR beta chain stems from a study of blood T cell repertoires in COVID-19. Turning to the study itself: Sample material is recorded as cDNA or gDNA derived from T cells, B-cell-depleted T cells, or PBMCs.

The CDR3 is 15 residues long. Germline V lookup: CDR1 SNHLY, CDR2 FYNNEI. Trimming took 6 bases from V and 0 from J; bases not matched to a gene: 2. Sequencing was performed with immunoSEQ multiplex PCR; in TCRdb, only in-frame clones are kept and a portion is missing. The repertoire includes about 76,000 clones, approximately 83% of them detected once, and around 41% sits in the top ten. This clone came up once. Specimen: peripheral blood. This chain links TRBV2 with TRBJ2-1; 10 positions match TRBD2. This clonotype originated in a man at least 80 years old with acute or convalescent COVID-19. CDR3 region: CASSLAGASYNEQFF. CDR3 DNA sequence: TGTGCCAGCAGCCTAGCGGGAGCCTCCTACAATGAGCAGTTCTTC. The full variable domain, in which reference TRBV2 and TRBJ2-1 provide the parts outside the CDR3, is EPEVTQTPSHQVTQMGQEVILRCVPISNHLYFYWYRQILGQKVEFLVSFYNNEISEKSEIFDDQFSVERPDGSNFTLKIRSTKLEDSAMYFCASSLAGASYNEQFFGPGTRLTVL.